The 15 T cell receptor beta chains below were found in one sample sequenced in a study of T cells in Graves' hyperthyroidism and ophthalmopathy (dated by TCRdb to between 2017 and 2020). Receptor amplification or capture employed multiplex PCR. The sequencer listed for this sample is Illumina HiSeq 2000. Amplification of TCR beta CDR3 regions was carried out from RNA transcripts. The first round of RT-PCR for the TCR CDR3 was performed with the HTBI primer set and the Qiagen OneStep RT-PCR kit. Clones were called with MiXCR by TCRdb after fastp trimmed the public reads at Q25, and only in-frame beta chains were retained. Here each entry gathers all rows of one CDR3 protein and keeps the most common genes and DNA. A total of 27,000 or so distinct CDR3 sequences appear in this sample, under 55% of them only once. Approximately 10% of the sample comes from the top ten. Sequenced input: blood. The receptor source for this set is a woman aged 25 to 39 with Graves' hyperthyroidism.

V usage is TRBV5-1 and J usage is TRBJ2-3; TRBD1 matches at 10 bases. The trim removed 7 bases at V and 4 bases at J, leaving 6 bases unmatched. Germline values: CDR1 SGHRS, CDR2 YFSETQ. The CDR3 contains 14 residues. The CDR3 DNA reads TGCGCCAGCGCCGGGACAGGGGCCGCAGATACGCAGTATTTT. Its translation: CASAGTGAADTQYF.

There are many counts of this clonotype. The chain links TRBV6-5 to TRBJ1-1; D remains ambiguous. The V end was cut by 2 bases, the J end by 0 bases, with 4 bases between. Germline V gene sequence: CDR1 MNHEY, CDR2 SVGAGI. The CDR3 is 13 residues long. The CDR3: CASSYTLNTEAFF. DNA for the CDR3: TGTGCCAGCAGTTACACCTTGAACACTGAAGCTTTCTTT.

As to this clonotype: Here the CDR3 omits its conserved ending phenylalanine or tryptophan, so a read error is the likely source. The rearrangement uses TRBV14 and TRBJ2-4; D is unclear. The germline V gene has CDR1 SGHDN and CDR2 FVKESK. The CDR3 totals 11 residues. V was cut by 1 base and J by 13 bases, with 8 bases left in between. This chain's CDR3 is CASSQGTRQYL. The CDR3 DNA is TGTGCCAGCAGCCAAGGGACCAGGCAGTACCTC.

Regarding this clonotype: Just one base apart from a much larger clone, this may be a read error. A read error is likely, as this CDR3 ends without the conserved phenylalanine or tryptophan. This chain connects TRBV3-1 to TRBJ2-5; TRBD2 aligns across 11 bases. The length of the CDR3 is 15 residues. J lost 2 bases, V lost 3 bases, and 2 bases had no gene match. Germline CDR1 reads LGHDT; CDR2 reads YNNKEL (reference sequence). The CDR3 nucleotides are TGTGCCAGCAGCCAGGGACTAGCGGAACAAGAGACCCAGTACCTC. It codes for CASSQGLAEQETQYL.

This chain uses TRBV4-1 with TRBJ2-7; 7 bases fit TRBD2. After removal of 4 bases from V and 5 bases from J, the junction contained 11 bases not matched to a gene. The CDR3 is made up of 15 amino acids. Germline V gene lookup returns CDR1 MGHRA and CDR2 YSYEKL. In DNA form, the CDR3 reads TGCGCCAGCAGCCGAGCGGGGCTAGTTACGAACGAGCAGTACTTC. Residues: CASSRAGLVTNEQYF.

The rearrangement links TRBV20-1 to TRBJ1-2; 7 bases align to TRBD1. CDR1 DFQATT and CDR2 SNEGSKA come from the germline V gene (reference sequence). Trimming cost V 8 bases and J 6 bases; bases outside gene matches: 6. CDR3 length equals 11 residues. The CDR3 nucleotides are TGCAGTAACAGGGGTAGGGATGGCTACACCTTC. It yields the protein CSNRGRDGYTF.

This clonotype was counted a few times. The DNA is left out, because the CDR3 cannot be placed on it with certainty; the CDR3 is given as TCRdb lists it. V and J are TRBV2 and TRBJ2-2; the table assigns TRBD1, which was not confirmed against the DNA. The CDR3 comprises 20 residues, both ends counted. Germline CDR1 reads SNHLY; CDR2 reads FYNNEI. The CDR3 sequence: CASLVGAEQYFGPGTGELFF.

The chain recombines TRBV29-1 with TRBJ2-5, with TRBD2 identical over 10 bases. The germline V gene has CDR1 SQVTM and CDR2 ANQGSEA. CDR3 length: 14 amino acids. Trimming cost V 4 bases and J 7 bases; bases outside gene matches: 9. The CDR3 DNA reads TGCAGCGTTGCGATAACTAGCGGGGCGGTGACCCAGTACTTC. This translates into CSVAITSGAVTQYF.

Many counts were recorded for this clonotype. This chain links TRBV28 with TRBJ1-5; the D gene is possibly TRBD1 (5 bases). Per germline, CDR1 MDHEN and CDR2 SYDVKM. The CDR3 spans 13 residues. V was clipped by 7 bases and J by 16 bases, with 23 bases between them. In DNA, the CDR3 is TGTGCCAGCAATGGCGGGGAAGGGGTGGAGAGCCATTTT. It encodes CASNGGEGVESHF.

The V call is TRBV6-5, the J call TRBJ2-7; no definite D call. The CDR3 is made up of 13 amino acids. Per germline, CDR1 MNHEY and CDR2 SVGAGI. Deletions cut 7 bases from V and 1 base from J, with 11 bases between. The CDR3 bases are TGTGCCAGCATGTCATGGGCATCCTACGAGCAGTACTTC. Protein: CASMSWASYEQYF.

The chain joins TRBV5-1 to TRBJ1-5; D perhaps matches TRBD1 (5 bases). Germline loops: CDR1 SGHRS, CDR2 YFSETQ. The CDR3 consists of 16 residues. The germline V and J ends were trimmed by 4 bases and 14 bases, with 28 bases remaining between them. Here the CDR3 DNA reads TGCGCCAGCAGCCCAATGGGGCTAGCGGGAGGGAACAAGGAGCATTTT. Residues: CASSPMGLAGGNKEHF.

This chain uses TRBV19 with TRBJ1-3; D is ambiguous. The CDR3 runs 15 residues. Germline-derived CDR1 and CDR2 are LNHDA and SQIVND (reference sequence). V was cut by 4 bases and J by 0 bases, with 10 bases left in between. CDR3 protein: CASSTSGPSGNTIYF. The CDR3 nucleotides read TGTGCCAGTAGTACCAGCGGCCCCTCTGGAAACACCATATATTTT. The full variable domain, its missing parts supplied by reference TRBV19 and TRBJ1-3, is DGGITQSPKYLFRKEGQNVTLSCEQNLNHDAMYWYRQDPGQGLRLIYYSQIVNDFQKGDIAEGYSVSREKKESFPLTVTSAQKNPTAFYLCASSTSGPSGNTIYFGEGSWLTVV.

This clonotype turned up a few times. V usage is TRBV15 and J usage is TRBJ2-3; D might be TRBD1 (6 bases). Trimming removed 2 bases from V and 8 bases from J, with 11 bases in between. From germline, CDR1 is LNHNV and CDR2 YYDKDF (reference sequence). This CDR3 comprises 13 residues. CDR3 region: CATSRSRGGTQYF. The CDR3 DNA reads TGTGCCACCAGCAGATCCCGAGGGGGTACGCAGTATTTT.

Comments on this clonotype: This may arise from a read error, as a much more abundant clone is one base away. This rearrangement joins TRBV30 to TRBJ2-5, with a tentative D call TRBD2 (6 bases). CDR1 GTSNPN and CDR2 SVGIG come from the germline V gene (reference sequence). The CDR3 covers 15 residues. CDR3 in DNA: TGTGCCTGGAGTGTGGGTAGCGGCTACCAAGAGACCCAGCACTTC. Its protein product is CAWSVGSGYQETQHF. The whole variable domain, remainder taken from reference TRBV30 and TRBJ2-5, is SQTIHQWPATLVQPVGSPLSLECTVEGTSNPNLYWYRQAAGRGLQLLFYSVGIGQISSEVPQNLSASRPQDRQFILSSKKLLLSDSGFYLCAWSVGSGYQETQHFGPGTRLLVL.

This clonotype was seen a single time. The conserved phenylalanine or tryptophan normally closing the CDR3 is absent here, so this likely arose from a read error. Because the CDR3's place on the DNA is in doubt, the DNA is left out and the CDR3 is given as listed by TCRdb. This chain links TRBV7-9 with TRBJ1-1. The germline gives CDR1 SEHNR, CDR2 FQNEAQ (reference sequence). The CDR3 totals 8 residues, both ends included. CDR3 protein: CASIGASG.